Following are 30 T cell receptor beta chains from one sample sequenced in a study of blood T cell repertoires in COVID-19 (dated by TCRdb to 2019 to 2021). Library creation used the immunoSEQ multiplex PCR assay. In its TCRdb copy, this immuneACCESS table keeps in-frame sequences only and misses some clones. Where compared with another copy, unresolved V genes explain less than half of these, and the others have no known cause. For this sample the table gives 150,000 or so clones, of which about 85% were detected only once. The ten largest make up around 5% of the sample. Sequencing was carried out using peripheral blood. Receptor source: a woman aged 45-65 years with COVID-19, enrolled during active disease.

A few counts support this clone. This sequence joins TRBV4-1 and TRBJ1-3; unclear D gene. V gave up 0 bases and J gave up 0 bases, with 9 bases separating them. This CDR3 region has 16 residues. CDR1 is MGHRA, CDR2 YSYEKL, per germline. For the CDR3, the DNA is TGCGCCAGCAGCCAAGATGTCCCCCTCTCTGGAAACACCATATATTTT. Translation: CASSQDVPLSGNTIYF.

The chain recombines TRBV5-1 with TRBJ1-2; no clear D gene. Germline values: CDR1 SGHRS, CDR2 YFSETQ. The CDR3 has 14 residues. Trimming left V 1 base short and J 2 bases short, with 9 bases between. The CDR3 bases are TGCGCCAGCAGCTTGCAAGACGGGAACTATGGCTACACCTTC. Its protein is CASSLQDGNYGYTF.

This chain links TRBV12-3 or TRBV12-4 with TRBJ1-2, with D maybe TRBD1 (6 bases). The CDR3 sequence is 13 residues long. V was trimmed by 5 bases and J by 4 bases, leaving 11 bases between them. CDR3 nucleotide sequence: TGTGCCAGCAGTCCGGGACATAGCTATGGCTACACCTTC. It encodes CASSPGHSYGYTF.

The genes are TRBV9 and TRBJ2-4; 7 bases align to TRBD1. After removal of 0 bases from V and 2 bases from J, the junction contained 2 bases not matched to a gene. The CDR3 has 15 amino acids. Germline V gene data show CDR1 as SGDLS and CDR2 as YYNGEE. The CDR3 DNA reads TGTGCCAGCAGCGTAGGGGACAGCCCCAAAAACATTCAGTACTTC. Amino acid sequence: CASSVGDSPKNIQYF.

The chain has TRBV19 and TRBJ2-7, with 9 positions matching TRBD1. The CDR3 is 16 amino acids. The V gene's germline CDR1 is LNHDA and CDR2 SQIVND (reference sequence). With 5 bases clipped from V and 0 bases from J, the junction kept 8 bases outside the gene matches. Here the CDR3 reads CASSSPGQGSSYEQYF. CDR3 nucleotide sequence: TGTGCCAGTAGTTCTCCCGGACAGGGGAGCTCCTACGAGCAGTACTTC.

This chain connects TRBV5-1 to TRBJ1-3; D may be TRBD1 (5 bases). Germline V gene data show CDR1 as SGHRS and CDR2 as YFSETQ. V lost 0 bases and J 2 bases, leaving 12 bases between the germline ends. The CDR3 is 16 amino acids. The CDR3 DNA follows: TGCGCCAGCAGCTTGGCCGGCAGGGTCGCTGGAAACACCATATATTTT. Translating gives CASSLAGRVAGNTIYF.

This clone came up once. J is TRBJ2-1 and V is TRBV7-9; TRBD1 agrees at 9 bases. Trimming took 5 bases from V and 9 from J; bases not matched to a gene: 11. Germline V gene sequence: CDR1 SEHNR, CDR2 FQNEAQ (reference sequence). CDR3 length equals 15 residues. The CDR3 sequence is CASSRPGTGLGEQFF. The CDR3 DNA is TGTGCCAGCAGCCGTCCCGGGACAGGGTTAGGTGAGCAGTTCTTC.

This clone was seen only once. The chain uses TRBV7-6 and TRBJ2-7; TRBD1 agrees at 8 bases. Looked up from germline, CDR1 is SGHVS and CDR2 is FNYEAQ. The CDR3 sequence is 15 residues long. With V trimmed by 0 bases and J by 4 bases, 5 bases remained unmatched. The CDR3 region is CASSLAVRGQYEQYF. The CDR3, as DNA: TGTGCCAGCAGCTTAGCGGTCAGGGGGCAATACGAGCAGTACTTC.

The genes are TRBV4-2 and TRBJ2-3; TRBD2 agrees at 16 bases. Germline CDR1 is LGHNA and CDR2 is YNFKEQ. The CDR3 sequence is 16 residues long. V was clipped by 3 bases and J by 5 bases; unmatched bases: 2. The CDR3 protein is CASSQGLAGGLDTQYF. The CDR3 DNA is TGTGCCAGCAGCCAGGGACTAGCGGGGGGGCTAGATACGCAGTATTTT.

The CDR3 region has the DNA TGCGCCAGCAGCCAAGGACTCCAGGGTAGCTGGGAGACCCAGTACTTC. Protein sequence: CASSQGLQGSWETQYF. This sequence joins TRBV4-1 and TRBJ2-5, with D possibly being TRBD1 (5 bases). With 1 base removed from V and 5 bases from J, the gap between germline ends came to 17 bases. The CDR3 spans 16 residues. Germline CDR1 MGHRA, CDR2 YSYEKL.

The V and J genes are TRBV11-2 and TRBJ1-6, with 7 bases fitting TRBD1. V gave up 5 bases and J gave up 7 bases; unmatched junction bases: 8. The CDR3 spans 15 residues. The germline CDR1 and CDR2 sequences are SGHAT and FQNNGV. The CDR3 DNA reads TGTGCCAGCAGCCCAACCGGGACAGTAAATTCACCCCTCCACTTT. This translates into CASSPTGTVNSPLHF. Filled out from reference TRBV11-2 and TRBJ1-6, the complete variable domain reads EAGVAQSPRYKIIEKRQSVAFWCNPISGHATLYWYQQILGQGPKLLIQFQNNGVVDDSQLPKDRFSAERLKGVDSTLKIQPAKLEDSAVYLCASSPTGTVNSPLHFGNGTRLTVT.

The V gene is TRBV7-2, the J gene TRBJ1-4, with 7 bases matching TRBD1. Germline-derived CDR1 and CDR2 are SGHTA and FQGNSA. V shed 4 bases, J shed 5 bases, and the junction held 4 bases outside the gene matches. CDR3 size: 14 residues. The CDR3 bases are TGTGCCAGCAGCTCGGGACAGCCGAATGAAAAACTGTTTTTT. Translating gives CASSSGQPNEKLFF.

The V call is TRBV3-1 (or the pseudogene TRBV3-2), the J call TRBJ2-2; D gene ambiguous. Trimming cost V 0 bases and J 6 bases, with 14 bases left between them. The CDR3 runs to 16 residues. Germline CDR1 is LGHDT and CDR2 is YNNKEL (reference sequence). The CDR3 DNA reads TGTGCCAGCAGCCAAGATTTGGCCCTGATCGCCGGGGAGCTGTTTTTT. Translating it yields CASSQDLALIAGELFF.

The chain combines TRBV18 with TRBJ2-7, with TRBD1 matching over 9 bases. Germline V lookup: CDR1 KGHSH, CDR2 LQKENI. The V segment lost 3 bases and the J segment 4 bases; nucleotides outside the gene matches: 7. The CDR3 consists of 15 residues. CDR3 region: CASSPGTGKGYEQYF. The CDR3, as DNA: TGTGCCAGCTCACCCGGGACAGGGAAGGGATACGAGCAGTACTTC. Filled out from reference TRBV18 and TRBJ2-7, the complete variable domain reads NAGVMQNPRHLVRRRGQEARLRCSPMKGHSHVYWYRQLPEEGLKFMVYLQKENIIDESGMPKERFSAEFPKEGPSILRIQQVVRGDSAAYFCASSPGTGKGYEQYFGPGTRLTVT.

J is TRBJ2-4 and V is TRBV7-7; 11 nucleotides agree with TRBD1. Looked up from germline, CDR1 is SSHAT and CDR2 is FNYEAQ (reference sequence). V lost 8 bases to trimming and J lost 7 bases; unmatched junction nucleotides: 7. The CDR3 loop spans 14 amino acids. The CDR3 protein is CASSSGTGGNIQYF. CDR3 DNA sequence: TGTGCCAGCTCCTCCGGGACAGGGGGTAACATTCAGTACTTC.

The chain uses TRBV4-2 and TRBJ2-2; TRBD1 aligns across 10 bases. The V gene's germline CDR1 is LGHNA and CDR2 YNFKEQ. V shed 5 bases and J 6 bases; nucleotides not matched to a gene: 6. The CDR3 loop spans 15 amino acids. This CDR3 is CASSSRGQGSGELFF. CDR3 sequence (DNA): TGTGCCAGCAGCTCCCGGGGACAGGGGTCCGGGGAGCTGTTTTTT.

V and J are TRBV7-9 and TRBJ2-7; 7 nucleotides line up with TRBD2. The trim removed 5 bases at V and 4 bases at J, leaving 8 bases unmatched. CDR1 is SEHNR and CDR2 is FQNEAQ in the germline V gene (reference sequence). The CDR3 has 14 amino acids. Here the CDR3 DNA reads TGTGCCAGCAGCCCCGGGACTACTTATTACGAGCAGTACTTC. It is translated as CASSPGTTYYEQYF.

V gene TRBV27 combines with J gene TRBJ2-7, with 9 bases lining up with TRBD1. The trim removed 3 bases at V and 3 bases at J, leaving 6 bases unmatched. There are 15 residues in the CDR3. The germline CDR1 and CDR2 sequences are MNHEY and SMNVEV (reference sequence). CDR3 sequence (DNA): TGTGCCAGCAGTTTCGCCGGGACAGGGCTCTACGAGCAGTACTTC. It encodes CASSFAGTGLYEQYF.

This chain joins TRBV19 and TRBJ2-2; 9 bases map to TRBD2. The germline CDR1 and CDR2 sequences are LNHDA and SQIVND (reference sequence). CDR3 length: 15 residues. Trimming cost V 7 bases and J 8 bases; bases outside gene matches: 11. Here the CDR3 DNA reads TGTGCCAGTACCTGGGTTGCGGGGGGGCAAGGGGAGCTGTTTTTT. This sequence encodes CASTWVAGGQGELFF. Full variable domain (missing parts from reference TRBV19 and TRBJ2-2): DGGITQSPKYLFRKEGQNVTLSCEQNLNHDAMYWYRQDPGQGLRLIYYSQIVNDFQKGDIAEGYSVSREKKESFPLTVTSAQKNPTAFYLCASTWVAGGQGELFFGEGSRLTVL.

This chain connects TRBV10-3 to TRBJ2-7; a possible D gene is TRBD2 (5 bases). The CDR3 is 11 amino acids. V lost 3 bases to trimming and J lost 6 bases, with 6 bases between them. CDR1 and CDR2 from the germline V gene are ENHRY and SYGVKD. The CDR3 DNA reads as TGTGCCATCAGTGACCGGGGCGAGCAGTACTTC. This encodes CAISDRGEQYF.

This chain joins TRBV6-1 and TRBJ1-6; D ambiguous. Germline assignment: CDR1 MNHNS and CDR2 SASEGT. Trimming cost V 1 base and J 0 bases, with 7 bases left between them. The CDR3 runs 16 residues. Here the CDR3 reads CASSEEESSYNSPLHF. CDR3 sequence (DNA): TGTGCCAGCAGTGAAGAGGAGAGCTCCTATAATTCACCCCTCCACTTT.

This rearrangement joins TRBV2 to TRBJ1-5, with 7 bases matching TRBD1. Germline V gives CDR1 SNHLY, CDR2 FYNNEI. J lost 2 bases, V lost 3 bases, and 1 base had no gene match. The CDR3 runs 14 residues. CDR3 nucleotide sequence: TGTGCCAGCAGTGATGACAGGGGCAATCAGCCCCAGCATTTT. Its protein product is CASSDDRGNQPQHF.

The CDR3 DNA reads TGTGCCTGGAAACCTGACAGGGCCTCCTACGAGCAGTACTTC. Its translation: CAWKPDRASYEQYF. The chain recombines TRBV30 with TRBJ2-7, with TRBD1 identical over 7 bases. Losses at the gene ends were 4 bases for V and 0 bases for J; bases not matched to a gene: 6. The CDR3 loop spans 14 amino acids. Germline values: CDR1 GTSNPN, CDR2 SVGIG (reference sequence). The full variable domain, rest sourced from reference TRBV30 and TRBJ2-7, is SQTIHQWPATLVQPVGSPLSLECTVEGTSNPNLYWYRQAAGRGLQLLFYSVGIGQISSEVPQNLSASRPQDRQFILSSKKLLLSDSGFYLCAWKPDRASYEQYFGPGTRLTVT.

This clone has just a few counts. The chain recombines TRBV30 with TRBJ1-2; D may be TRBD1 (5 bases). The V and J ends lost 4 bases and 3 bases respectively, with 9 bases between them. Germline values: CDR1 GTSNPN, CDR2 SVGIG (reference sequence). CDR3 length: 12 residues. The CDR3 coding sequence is TGTGCCTGGAATGGGGCAGACTATGGCTACACCTTC. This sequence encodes CAWNGADYGYTF.

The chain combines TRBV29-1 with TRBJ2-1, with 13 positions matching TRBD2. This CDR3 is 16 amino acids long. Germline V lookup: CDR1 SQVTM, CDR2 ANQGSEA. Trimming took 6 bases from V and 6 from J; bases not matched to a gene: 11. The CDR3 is CSVGAWTSGGLNEQFF. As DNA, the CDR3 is TGCAGCGTAGGAGCCTGGACTAGCGGGGGCCTCAATGAGCAGTTCTTC.

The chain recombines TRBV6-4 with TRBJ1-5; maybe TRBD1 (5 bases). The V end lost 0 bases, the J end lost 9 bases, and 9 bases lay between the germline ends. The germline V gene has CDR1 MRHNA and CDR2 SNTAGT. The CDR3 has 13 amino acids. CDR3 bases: TGTGCCAGCAGTGACTCGAGTCAGGGGCCCCAGCATTTT. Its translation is CASSDSSQGPQHF.

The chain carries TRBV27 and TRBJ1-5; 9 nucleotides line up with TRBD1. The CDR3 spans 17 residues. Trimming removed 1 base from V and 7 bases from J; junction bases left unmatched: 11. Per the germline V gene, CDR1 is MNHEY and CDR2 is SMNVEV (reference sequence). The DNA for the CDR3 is TGTGCCAGCAGTTTATTTTCCGGGACAGGGATACAACAGCCCCAGCATTTT. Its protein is CASSLFSGTGIQQPQHF.

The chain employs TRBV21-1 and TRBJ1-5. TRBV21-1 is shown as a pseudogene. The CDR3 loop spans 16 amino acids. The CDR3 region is CASSKVAGYSNQPQHF. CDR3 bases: TGTGCCAGCAGCAAAGTGGCGGGCTATAGCAATCAGCCCCAGCATTTT.

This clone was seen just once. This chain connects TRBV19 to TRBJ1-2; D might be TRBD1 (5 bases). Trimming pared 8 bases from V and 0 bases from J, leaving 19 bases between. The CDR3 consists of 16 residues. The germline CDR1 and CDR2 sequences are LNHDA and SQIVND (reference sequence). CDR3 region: CASLGQGAMANYGYTF. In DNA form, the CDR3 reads TGTGCCAGTTTGGGCCAAGGGGCGATGGCTAACTATGGCTACACCTTC. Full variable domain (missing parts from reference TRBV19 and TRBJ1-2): DGGITQSPKYLFRKEGQNVTLSCEQNLNHDAMYWYRQDPGQGLRLIYYSQIVNDFQKGDIAEGYSVSREKKESFPLTVTSAQKNPTAFYLCASLGQGAMANYGYTFGSGTRLTVV.

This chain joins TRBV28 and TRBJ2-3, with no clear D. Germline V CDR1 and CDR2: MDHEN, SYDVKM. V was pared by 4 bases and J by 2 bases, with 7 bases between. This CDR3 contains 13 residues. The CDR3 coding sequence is TGTGCCAGCAGTTCAAAAAACACAGATACGCAGTATTTT. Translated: CASSSKNTDTQYF.